This T cell receptor (beta chain) was sequenced for a study of control samples from healthy donors and cancer patients. CDR1 is SGHNT and CDR2 is YENEEA in the germline V gene. The length of the CDR3 is 10 residues. Trimming left V 7 bases short and J 4 bases short, with 2 bases between. Sequencing used immunoSEQ multiplex PCR; TCRdb keeps in-frame clones, though not all of them. The repertoire has some 140,000 clones, roughly 86% of them found once; the top ten carry roughly 7.8%. The clonotype originates from a man between 45 and 60 years old with head and neck cancer. The sequenced material came from PBMCs. The gene calls are TRBV11-3 and TRBJ1-3; D is unresolved. CDR3 loop: CASTGNTIYF. CDR3 DNA: TGTGCCAGCACCGGAAACACCATATATTTT.